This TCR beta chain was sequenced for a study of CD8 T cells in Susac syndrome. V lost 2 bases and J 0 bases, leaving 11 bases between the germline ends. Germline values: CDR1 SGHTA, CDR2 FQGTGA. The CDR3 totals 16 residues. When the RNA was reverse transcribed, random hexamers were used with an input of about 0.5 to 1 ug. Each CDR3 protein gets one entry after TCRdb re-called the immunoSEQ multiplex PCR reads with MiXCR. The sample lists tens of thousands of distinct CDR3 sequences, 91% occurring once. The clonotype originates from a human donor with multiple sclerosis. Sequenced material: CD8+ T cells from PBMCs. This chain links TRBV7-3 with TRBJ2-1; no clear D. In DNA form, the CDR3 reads TGTGCCAGCAGCTTAGTTGCGGCGAGCTCCTACAATGAGCAGTTCTTC. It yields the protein CASSLVAASSYNEQFF. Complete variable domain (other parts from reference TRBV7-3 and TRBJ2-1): GAGVSQTPSNKVTEKGKYVELRCDPISGHTALYWYRQSLGQGPEFLIYFQGTGAADDSGLPNDRFFAVRPEGSVSTLKIQRTERGDSAVYLCASSLVAASSYNEQFFGPGTRLTVL.